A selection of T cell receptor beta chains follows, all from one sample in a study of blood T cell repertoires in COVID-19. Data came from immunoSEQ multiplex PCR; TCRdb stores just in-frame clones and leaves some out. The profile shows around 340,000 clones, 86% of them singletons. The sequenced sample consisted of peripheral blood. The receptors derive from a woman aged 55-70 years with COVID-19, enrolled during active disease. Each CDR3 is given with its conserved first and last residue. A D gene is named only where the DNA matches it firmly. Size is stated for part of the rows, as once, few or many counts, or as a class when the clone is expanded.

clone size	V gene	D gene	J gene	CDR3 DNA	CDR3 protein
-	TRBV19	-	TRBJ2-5	TGTGCCAGTAGTATATCGGGGAACGGTATCGCGGGCCAGTCGGCCCAGTACTTC	CASSISGNGIAGQSAQYF
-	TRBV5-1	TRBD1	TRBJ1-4	TGCGCCAGCAGCTCGGGACAGGGGGCTGAAAAACTGTTTTTT	CASSSGQGAEKLFF
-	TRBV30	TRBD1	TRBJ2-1	TGTGCCTGGAGTGTATGGCCCGGGACAGGGGTATCCTACAATGAGCAGTTCTTC	CAWSVWPGTGVSYNEQFF
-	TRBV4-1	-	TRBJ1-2	TGCGCCAGCAGCCAGGGGGCGCGGGACTATGGCTACACCTTC	CASSQGARDYGYTF
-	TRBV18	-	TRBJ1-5	TGTGCCAGCTCACCATTAGCTCACGGCGATCAGCCCCAGCATTTT	CASSPLAHGDQPQHF
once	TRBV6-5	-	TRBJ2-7	TGTGCCAGCAGTCAGACAGGCTCAAGCTCCTACGAGCAGTACTTC	CASSQTGSSSYEQYF
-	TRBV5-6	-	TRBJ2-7	TGTGCCAGCAGCTTGGCCGGGGGTAGGGGCTACGAGCAGTACTTC	CASSLAGGRGYEQYF
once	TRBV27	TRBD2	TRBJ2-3	TGTGCCAGCAGTTCTCCGTGGACTAGCGGGGGGACAGATACGCAGTATTTT	CASSSPWTSGGTDTQYF
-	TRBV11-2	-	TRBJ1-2	TGTGCCAGCAGCTTGGCAGGGGAGGGACCGGACTATGGCTACACCTTC	CASSLAGEGPDYGYTF
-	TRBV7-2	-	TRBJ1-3	TGTGCCAGCAGCCTCGACTGGTCTGGAAACACCATATATTTT	CASSLDWSGNTIYF
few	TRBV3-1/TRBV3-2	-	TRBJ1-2	TGTGCCAGCAGCGCCCTGGACTTACCCTATGGCTACACCTTC	CASSALDLPYGYTF
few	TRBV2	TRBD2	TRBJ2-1	TGTGCCAGCAGTGAAGTTGGGACTAGCCTTTTCTTC	CASSEVGTSLFF
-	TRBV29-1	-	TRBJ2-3	TGCAGCGTTGGAGGCCCCCAGGGGACAGATACGCAGTATTTT	CSVGGPQGTDTQYF
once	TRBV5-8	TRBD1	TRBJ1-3	TGTGCCAGCAGCCTCGGGACAGGGGCGCTTATCTCTGGAAACACCATATATTTT	CASSLGTGALISGNTIYF
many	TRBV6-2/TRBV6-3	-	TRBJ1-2	TGTGCCAGCAGTTACTTGAGGGTCTCAAACTATGGCTACACCTTC	CASSYLRVSNYGYTF
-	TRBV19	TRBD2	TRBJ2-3	TGTGCCAGTAGTATTACGCTAGCGGCGACAGATACGCAGTATTTT	CASSITLAATDTQYF
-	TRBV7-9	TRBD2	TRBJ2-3	TGTGCCAGCAGCTTAATGGGGGGGTCAGATACGCAGTATTTT	CASSLMGGSDTQYF
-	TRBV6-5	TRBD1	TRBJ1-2	TGTGCCAGCAGGAAAACAGGGGCTCATGGCTACACCTTC	CASRKTGAHGYTF
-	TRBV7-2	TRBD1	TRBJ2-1	TGTGCCAGCAGCTCCCCTCGGACAGGGATGACGGGGAATGAGCAGTTCTTC	CASSSPRTGMTGNEQFF
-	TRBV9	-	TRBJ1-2	TGTGCCAGCAGCGTAGAGCCGGGGGGGAAATATGGCTACACCTTC	CASSVEPGGKYGYTF
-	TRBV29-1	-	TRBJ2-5	TGCAGCGGTCAAGGGGGGGAGGAGACCCAGTACTTC	CSGQGGEETQYF
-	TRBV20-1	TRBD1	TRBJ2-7	TGCAGTGCTAGTGACAGGGTCTACGAGCAGTACTTC	CSASDRVYEQYF
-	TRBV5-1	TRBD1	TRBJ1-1	TGCGCCAGCAGCTGGGCCACAGGGGGCGAGGGAGCTTTCTTT	CASSWATGGEGAFF
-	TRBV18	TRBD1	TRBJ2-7	TGTGCCAGCTCACCACGAAATCTGGGACAGGGGCGTAGTCCTATCGAGCAGTACTTC	CASSPRNLGQGRSPIEQYF
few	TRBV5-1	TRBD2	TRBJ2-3	TGCGCCAGCAGCTTAGGGAGGACTAGCGGGGAGGGAGGAGATACGCAGTATTTT	CASSLGRTSGEGGDTQYF
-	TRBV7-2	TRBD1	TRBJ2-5	TGTGCCAGCAGCCCGGGACAGGGGGCGGAGACCCAGTACTTC	CASSPGQGAETQYF
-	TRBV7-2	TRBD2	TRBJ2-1	TGTGCCAGCAGCTTAGACATAGCGGGGGGGCGTTTCTTC	CASSLDIAGGRFF
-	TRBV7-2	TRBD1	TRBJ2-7	TGTGCCAGCGCTGACAGGGGTAGGCCCTACGAGCAGTACTTC	CASADRGRPYEQYF
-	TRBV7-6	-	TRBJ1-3	TGTGCCAGCAGCTTTGGGGCACACCGGAGGGCTGGAAACACCATATATTTT	CASSFGAHRRAGNTIYF
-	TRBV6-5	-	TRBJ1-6	TGTGCCAGCAGTTCGTCAGGGAACTATAATTCACCCCTCCACTTT	CASSSSGNYNSPLHF
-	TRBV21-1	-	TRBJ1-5	TGTGCCAGCAGGCGAGGTGGGGAGAATCAGCCCCAGCATTTT	CASRRGGENQPQHF
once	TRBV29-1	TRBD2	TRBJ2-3	TGCAGCTTCACCAGCGGGGCACTTGGCACGCAGTATTTT	CSFTSGALGTQYF
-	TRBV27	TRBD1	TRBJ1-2	TGTGCCAGCAGTCCTTTACAGGGGGCGGCGGAGGGCTACACCTTC	CASSPLQGAAEGYTF
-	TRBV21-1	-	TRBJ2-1	TGTGCCAGCAGCAAAGGCGGGGGACTTTCCTACAATGAGCAGTTCTTC	CASSKGGGLSYNEQFF
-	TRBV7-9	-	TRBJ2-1	TGTGCCAGCAGGCGGACGGGGGACCCCTACAATGAGCAGTTCTTC	CASRRTGDPYNEQFF
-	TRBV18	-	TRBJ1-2	TGTGCCAGCTCGCGAGACAGTAACTATGGCTACACCTTC	CASSRDSNYGYTF
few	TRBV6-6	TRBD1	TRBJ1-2	TGTGCCAGCAGTTACGCCCCCGGGACAGGGAAGTTTGGCTACACCTTC	CASSYAPGTGKFGYTF
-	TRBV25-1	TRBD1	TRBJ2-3	TGTGCCAGCAGTGAATATATTTTGGGACAGGGGGCAGATACGCAGTATTTT	CASSEYILGQGADTQYF
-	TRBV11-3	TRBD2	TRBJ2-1	TGTGCCAGCAGCTTCCCGCGGACGGGGGGGTCTTCCTACAATGAGCAGTTCTTC	CASSFPRTGGSSYNEQFF
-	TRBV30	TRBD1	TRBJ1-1	TGTGCCTGGAGTGGGACAGGGGTCGGGGCTTTCTTT	CAWSGTGVGAFF
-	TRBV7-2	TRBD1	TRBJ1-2	TGTGCCAGCAGCTTAGCACAGGGGCCGGGCTACACCTTC	CASSLAQGPGYTF
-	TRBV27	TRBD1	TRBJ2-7	TGTGCCAGCAGCTCGAGGGACGGACAGGGGTTTCCCTACGAGCAGTACTTC	CASSSRDGQGFPYEQYF
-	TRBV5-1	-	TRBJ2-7	TGCGCCAGCAGCTTGATGGACAGCTCCTACGAGCAGTACTTC	CASSLMDSSYEQYF
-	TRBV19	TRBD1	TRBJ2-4	TGTGCCAGTAGTATCGCAGGGGGCAAGGGCATTCAGTACTTC	CASSIAGGKGIQYF
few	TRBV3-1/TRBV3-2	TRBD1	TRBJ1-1	TGTGCCAGCAGCCAAGCGGGAAGGGGACAGGGGAGGACTGAAGCTTTCTTT	CASSQAGRGQGRTEAFF
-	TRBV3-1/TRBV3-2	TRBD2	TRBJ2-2	TGTGCCAGCAGCCAACCTCTGAAGCGGGGATTTACGAACACCGGGGAGCTGTTTTTT	CASSQPLKRGFTNTGELFF
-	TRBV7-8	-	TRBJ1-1	TGTGCCAGCAGCTTAGAGCGGGGAGGGGAAGCTTTCTTT	CASSLERGGEAFF
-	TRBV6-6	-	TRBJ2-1	TGTGCCAGCAGTGTGTCATCAGGGGACTCCTACAATGAGCAGTTCTTC	CASSVSSGDSYNEQFF
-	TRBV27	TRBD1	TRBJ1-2	TGTGCCAGCAGCTCGATCACCCCCGGGGGACAGGGTCGCTATGGCTACACCTTC	CASSSITPGGQGRYGYTF
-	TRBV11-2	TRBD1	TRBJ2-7	TGTGCCAGCAGCTGGGACAGGGGCTCCTACGAGCAGTACTTC	CASSWDRGSYEQYF
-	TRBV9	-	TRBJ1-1	TGTGCCAGCAGCTGGGGAGGAAAAACTGAAGCTTTCTTT	CASSWGGKTEAFF
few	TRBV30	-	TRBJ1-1	TGTGCCTGGAGCCGTCGGGGCACTGAAGCTTTCTTT	CAWSRRGTEAFF
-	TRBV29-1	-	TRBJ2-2	TGCAGCGTCAGGGACACCGGGGAGCTGTTTTTT	CSVRDTGELFF
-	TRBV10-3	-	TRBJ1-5	TGTGCCATCAGTGGGCAGGGCTACAATCAGCCCCAGCATTTT	CAISGQGYNQPQHF
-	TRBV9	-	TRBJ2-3	TGTGCCAGCCACTGGGGGGTATCGGCAGATACGCAGTATTTT	CASHWGVSADTQYF
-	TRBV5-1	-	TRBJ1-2	TGCGCCAGCAGCTTGGTGCAGGGCTACTATGGCTACACCTTC	CASSLVQGYYGYTF
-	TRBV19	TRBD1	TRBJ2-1	TGTGCCAGTGGACAGGGGAGCTCCTACAATGAGCAGTTCTTC	CASGQGSSYNEQFF
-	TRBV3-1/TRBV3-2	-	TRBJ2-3	TGTGCCAGCAGCCAAGGGTCTCAGGCAGATACGCAGTATTTT	CASSQGSQADTQYF
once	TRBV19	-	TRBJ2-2	TGTGCCAGTGCGAGGCAGGGATCGTTGCCCGGGGAGCTGTTTTTT	CASARQGSLPGELFF